A selection of T cell receptor beta chains follows, all from one sample in a study of shared clonotypes between healthy human individuals. Assay: immunoSEQ multiplex PCR; the TCRdb copy retains only in-frame clones and omits some. The sample carries some 740,000 clones, around 92% recorded once. The material sequenced was naive CD8+ T cells sorted from blood. All receptors derive from a man younger than 40 in good health. Each CDR3 is given without its conserved first and last residue. Clone size is not always given. Where it is, it says once, few, many or a class for expanded clones.

>TRBJ2-5|TRBV14|.
ASSQEGETQY
>TRBJ2-7|TRBV5-1|.
ASSLLSAGGSYEQY
>TRBJ2-2|TRBV11-3|.
ASSLDLYETNTGELF
>TRBJ2-1|TRBV4-1|once
ASSEGTSGKNEQF
>TRBJ2-7|TRBV27|.
ASLGRRGSSYEQY
>TRBJ1-5|TRBV6-1|.
ASIRDTSNQPQH
>TRBJ2-3|TRBV11-2|.
ASSLGTSDGGTDTQY
>TRBJ2-7|TRBV27|.
ASSSGLGEQY
>TRBJ2-2|TRBV5-4|.
ASSLWFGGSTGELF
>TRBJ2-1|TRBV29-1|.
SVERDYNEQF
>TRBJ2-7|TRBV27|.
ASSSLATGYGSEQY
>TRBJ1-5|TRBV6-6|.
ASSYTGTQPQH
>TRBJ1-4|TRBV6-1|.
ASREILSTNEKLF
>TRBJ2-7|TRBV2|once
ASRANARGRYEQY
>TRBJ2-7|TRBV6-1|.
ASSDTGTSGRYEQY